This entry lists 19 T cell receptor beta chains sequenced from one sample in a study of T-cell reconstitution after alpha-beta-depleted transplantation in children. Preparing the TCRbeta library involved the use of unique molecular identifiers. One entry per CDR3 protein, called by TCRdb with MiXCR from the PCR reads. The table has some 240,000 distinct CDR3 sequences, roughly a tenth seen once. The specimen was PBMCs from the stem cell graft donor, collected from the stem cell graft. These receptors came from a human donor who donated a stem cell graft to a child with SCID.

This clonotype was counted at least ten times. The chain is built from TRBV5-6 and TRBJ1-3; TRBD1 matches at 7 bases. This CDR3 is built from 15 residues. Germline CDR1 is SGHDT and CDR2 is YYEEEE. The V and J ends lost 0 bases and 3 bases, in that order; junction bases with no gene match: 3. CDR3 nucleotides: TGTGCCAGCAGCTTGGAGGGGGCTTTTGGAAACACCATATATTTT. Encoded protein: CASSLEGAFGNTIYF. The full variable domain, completed using reference TRBV5-6 and TRBJ1-3, is DAGVTQSPTHLIKTRGQQVTLRCSPKSGHDTVSWYQQALGQGPQFIFQYYEEEERQRGNFPDRFSGHQFPNYSSELNVNALLLGDSALYLCASSLEGAFGNTIYFGEGSWLTVV.

Only a few counts were recorded for this clonotype. J is TRBJ2-7 and V is TRBV7-9, with D maybe TRBD2 (6 bases). This CDR3 region has 16 residues. CDR1 is SEHNR and CDR2 is FQNEAQ in the germline V gene (reference sequence). V lost 7 bases, J lost 5 bases, and 24 bases lay in between. The DNA of the CDR3 is TGTGCCAGCAACCATCTCGGGGGACTCCACGGCGACGAGCAGTACTTC. Its protein product is CASNHLGGLHGDEQYF.

This clonotype was detected many times. J is TRBJ2-3 and V is TRBV5-1; no reliable D call. This CDR3 is built from 12 residues. The V end lost 2 bases, the J end lost 4 bases, and 5 bases lay between the germline ends. CDR1 and CDR2 from the germline V gene are SGHRS and YFSETQ. The CDR3 spells CASSFSADTQYF. DNA for the CDR3: TGCGCCAGCAGCTTCAGCGCAGATACGCAGTATTTT.

The table lists this clonotype with many counts. CDR3 in amino acids: CASRPGAGQPQHF. The CDR3, as DNA: TGCGCCAGCAGGCCGGGGGCCGGTCAGCCCCAGCATTTT. The chain links TRBV5-1 to TRBJ1-5, with a possible D match to TRBD1 (6 bases). CDR3 size: 13 residues. V lost 5 bases and J lost 6, with 12 bases in between. Germline CDR1 is SGHRS and CDR2 is YFSETQ.

Many counts were recorded for this clonotype. This rearrangement joins TRBV20-1 to TRBJ2-7, with 9 bases fitting TRBD2. In germline, CDR1 is DFQATT, CDR2 SNEGSKA (reference sequence). The CDR3 extends over 13 amino acids. V lost 6 bases and J lost 2; bases outside the gene matches: 5. The CDR3: CSAELAGAYEQYF. CDR3 nucleotides: TGCAGTGCAGAGTTAGCGGGGGCCTACGAGCAGTACTTC.

In its sample, this clonotype was seen many times. The CDR3 sequence is CASSLNPGLRSHEQYF. The DNA for the CDR3 is TGTGCCAGCAGCTTAAACCCGGGACTCCGCTCTCACGAGCAGTACTTC. The gene calls are TRBV7-8 and TRBJ2-7, with a tentative D call TRBD2 (6 bases). Per germline, CDR1 SGHVS and CDR2 FQNEAQ. The CDR3 runs to 16 residues. V was clipped by 2 bases and J by 5 bases, with 19 bases between them.

V usage is TRBV7-8 and J usage is TRBJ2-1; the D gene is possibly TRBD2 (5 bases). CDR1 is SGHVS, CDR2 FQNEAQ, per germline. The CDR3 spans 13 residues. The germline V and J ends were trimmed by 3 bases and 7 bases, with 10 bases remaining between them. The CDR3 nucleotides are TGTGCCAGCAGCTTCACGGGGTTGAATGAGCAGTTCTTC. Its protein product is CASSFTGLNEQFF.

This clonotype was counted many times. The gene calls are TRBV5-6 and TRBJ2-1; D perhaps matches TRBD2 (5 bases). Trimming shortened V by 4 bases and J by 14 bases, and 19 bases separated the two germline ends. Per germline, CDR1 SGHDT and CDR2 YYEEEE. This CDR3 has 13 amino acids. CDR3 amino acids: CASSITGPTGKFF. Here the CDR3 DNA reads TGTGCCAGCAGCATAACCGGGCCTACGGGGAAGTTCTTC.

This clonotype was counted many times. This chain connects TRBV3-1 to TRBJ2-3; weak D call: TRBD1 (5 bases). CDR1 and CDR2 (germline): LGHDT, YNNKEL (reference sequence). This CDR3 has 13 residues. The V gene lost 4 bases and the J gene lost 5 bases, with 10 bases spanning the gap. CDR3 DNA: TGTGCCAGCAGCCCCAGGGCGATAGATACGCAGTATTTT. This encodes CASSPRAIDTQYF.

Many counts were recorded for this clonotype. The chain joins TRBV20-1 to TRBJ1-5, with D possibly TRBD1 on 6 matching bases. V was pared by 6 bases and J by 6 bases, with 15 bases between. Germline CDR1 and CDR2: DFQATT and SNEGSKA (reference sequence). CDR3 length: 13 amino acids. CDR3 region: CSAYREPSQPQHF. The CDR3, as DNA: TGCAGTGCGTACAGGGAGCCTAGTCAGCCCCAGCATTTT.

This clonotype was counted at least ten times. This CDR3 is CSVEEGAGGVYNEQFF. The CDR3 DNA follows: TGCAGCGTTGAAGAAGGAGCGGGGGGGGTTTACAATGAGCAGTTCTTC. The chain links TRBV29-1 to TRBJ2-1; TRBD2 matches at 10 bases. The J segment lost 4 bases and the V segment lost 0 bases, leaving 6 bases of the junction unmatched. There are 16 residues in the CDR3. Per germline, CDR1 SQVTM and CDR2 ANQGSEA.

This clonotype was observed a few times. V is TRBV5-1 and J is TRBJ1-1, with D maybe TRBD1 (5 bases). Trimming shortened V by 4 bases and J by 1 base, and 14 bases separated the two germline ends. Germline CDR1 is SGHRS and CDR2 is YFSETQ. The length of the CDR3 is 15 residues. The CDR3 loop is CASSRLGTGNTEAFF. In DNA form, the CDR3 reads TGCGCCAGCAGCCGACTGGGAACAGGGAACACTGAAGCTTTCTTT.

The chain is built from TRBV5-5 and TRBJ2-3, with D maybe TRBD2 (6 bases). Trimming stripped 3 bases from V and 6 bases from J, with 11 bases between. CDR3 length: 13 residues. CDR1 SGHKS and CDR2 YYEKEE come from the germline V gene (reference sequence). CDR3 DNA sequence: TGTGCCAGCAGCTCGACGGGGGAGGATACGCAGTATTTT. Amino acids: CASSSTGEDTQYF.

The J gene is TRBJ2-1, the V gene TRBV7-2; perhaps TRBD1 as D (6 bases). Trimming removed 5 bases from V and 5 bases from J, with 13 bases in between. Germline-derived CDR1 and CDR2 are SGHTA and FQGNSA. CDR3 length equals 14 residues. The CDR3 spells CASSARDTHNEQFF. The CDR3 DNA sequence: TGTGCCAGCAGCGCACGGGACACTCACAATGAGCAGTTCTTC.

The rearrangement links TRBV29-1 to TRBJ1-3; D ambiguous. Germline CDR1 is SQVTM and CDR2 is ANQGSEA. The CDR3 contains 14 residues. V was shortened by 7 bases and J by 0 bases, with 13 bases between the two germline ends. CDR3 in DNA: TGCAGCGCCCAACGGGGTACCTCTGGAAACACCATATATTTT. It specifies CSAQRGTSGNTIYF.

A few counts support this clonotype. The gene calls are TRBV4-2 and TRBJ2-1; the D gene could be TRBD1 or TRBD2 (5 bases each). Trimming removed 2 bases at V and 0 bases at J, with 14 bases between. In germline, CDR1 is LGHNA, CDR2 YNFKEQ. The CDR3 is 17 residues long. In nucleotides, the CDR3 is TGTGCCAGCAGCCAAACCCGGGACGCGAGCTCCTACAATGAGCAGTTCTTC. Translation: CASSQTRDASSYNEQFF.

The CDR3, as DNA: TGTGCCAGCAGCCGGGCCTTAAGCTACTATGGCTACACCTTC. Encoded protein: CASSRALSYYGYTF. The chain carries TRBV3-1 and TRBJ1-2; D is uncertain. The ends were cut back, 4 bases at V and 3 bases at J, with 12 bases in the middle. Germline CDR1 and CDR2: LGHDT and YNNKEL (reference sequence). The CDR3 is 14 residues long.

This clonotype came up a few times. The chain is built from TRBV11-2 and TRBJ2-2; TRBD1 might be the D (7 bases). Germline lookup yields CDR1 SGHAT and CDR2 FQNNGV. V lost 2 bases to trimming and J lost 4 bases, with 11 bases between them. This CDR3 region has 15 residues. The CDR3 protein is CASSLNRGGTGELFF. Written as DNA, the CDR3 is TGTGCCAGCAGCTTAAACAGGGGAGGCACCGGGGAGCTGTTTTTT.

This clonotype was seen repeatedly, ten times or more. This rearrangement joins TRBV5-4 to TRBJ1-2, with 9 bases fitting TRBD1. With 3 bases clipped from V and 5 bases from J, the junction kept 8 bases outside the gene matches. CDR3 size: 15 residues. Looked up from germline, CDR1 is SGHNT and CDR2 is YYREEE (reference sequence). CDR3 in amino acids: CASSYGTGTLYGYTF. CDR3 coding DNA: TGTGCCAGCAGCTACGGGACAGGGACCTTATATGGCTACACCTTC.